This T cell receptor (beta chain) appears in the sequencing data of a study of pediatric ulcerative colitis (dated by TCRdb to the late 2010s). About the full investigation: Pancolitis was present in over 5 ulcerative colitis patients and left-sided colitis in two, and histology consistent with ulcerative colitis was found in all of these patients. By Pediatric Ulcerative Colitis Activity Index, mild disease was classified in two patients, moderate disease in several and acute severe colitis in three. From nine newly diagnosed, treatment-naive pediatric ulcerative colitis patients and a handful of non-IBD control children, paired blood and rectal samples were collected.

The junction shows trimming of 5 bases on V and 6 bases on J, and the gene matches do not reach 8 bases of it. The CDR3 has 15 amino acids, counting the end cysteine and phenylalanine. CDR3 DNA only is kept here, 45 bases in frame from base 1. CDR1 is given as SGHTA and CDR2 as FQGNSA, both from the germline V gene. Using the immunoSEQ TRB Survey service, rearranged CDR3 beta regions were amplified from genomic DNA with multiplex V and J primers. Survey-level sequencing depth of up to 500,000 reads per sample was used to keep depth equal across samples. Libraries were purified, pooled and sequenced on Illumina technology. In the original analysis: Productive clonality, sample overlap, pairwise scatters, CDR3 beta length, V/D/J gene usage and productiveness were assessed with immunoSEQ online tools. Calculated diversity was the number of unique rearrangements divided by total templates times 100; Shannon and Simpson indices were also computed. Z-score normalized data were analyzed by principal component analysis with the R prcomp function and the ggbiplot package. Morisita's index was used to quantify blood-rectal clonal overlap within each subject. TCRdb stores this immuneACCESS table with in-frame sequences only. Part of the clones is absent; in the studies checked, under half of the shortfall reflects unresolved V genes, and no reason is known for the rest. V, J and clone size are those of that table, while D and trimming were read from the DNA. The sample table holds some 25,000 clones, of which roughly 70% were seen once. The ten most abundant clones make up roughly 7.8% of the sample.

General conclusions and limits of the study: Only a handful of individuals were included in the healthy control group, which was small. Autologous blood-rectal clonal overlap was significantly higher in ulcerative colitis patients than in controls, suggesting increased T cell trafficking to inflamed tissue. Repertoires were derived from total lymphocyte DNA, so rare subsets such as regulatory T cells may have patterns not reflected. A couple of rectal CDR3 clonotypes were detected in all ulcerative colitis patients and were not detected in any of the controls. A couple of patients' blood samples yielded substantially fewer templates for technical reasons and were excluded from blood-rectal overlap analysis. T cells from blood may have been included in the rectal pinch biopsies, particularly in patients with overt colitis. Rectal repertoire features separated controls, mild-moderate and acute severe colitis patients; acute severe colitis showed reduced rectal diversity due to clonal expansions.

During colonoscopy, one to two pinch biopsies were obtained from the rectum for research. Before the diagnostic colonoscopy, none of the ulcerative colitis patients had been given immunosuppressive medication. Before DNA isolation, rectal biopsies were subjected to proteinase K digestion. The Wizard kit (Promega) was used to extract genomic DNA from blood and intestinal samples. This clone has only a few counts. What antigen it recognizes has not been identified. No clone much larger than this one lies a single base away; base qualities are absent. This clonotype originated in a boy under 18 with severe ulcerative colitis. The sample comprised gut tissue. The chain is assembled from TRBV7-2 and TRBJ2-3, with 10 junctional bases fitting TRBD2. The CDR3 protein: CASSSSGRMGDTQYF. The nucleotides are TGTGCCAGCAGCAGTAGCGGGAGGATGGGCGATACGCAGTATTTT. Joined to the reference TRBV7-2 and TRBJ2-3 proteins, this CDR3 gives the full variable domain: GAGVSQSPSNKVTEKGKDVELRCDPISGHTALYWYRQSLGQGLEFLIYFQGNSAPDKSGLPSDRFSAERTGGSVSTLTIQRTQQEDSAVYLCASSSSGRMGDTQYFGPGTRLTVL.